The rows below give T cell receptor beta chains drawn from one sample of a study of OX40 agonist ivuxolimab in advanced cancers. The assay was immunoSEQ multiplex PCR, and TCRdb's table has in-frame clones only and misses some. Here the sample spans some 90,000 clones, 92% being singletons. The material was CD4+ or CD8+ T cells sorted from blood, obtained in a trial of the OX40 agonist ivuxolimab. The origin of the receptors is an adult with an advanced solid tumor such as melanoma, head and neck, liver or kidney cancer. Both conserved end residues are part of each CDR3. D genes are given only for firm matches. Only some rows state a clone size, as once, few, many or a class for expanded clones.

v_gene,j_gene,abundance,d_gene,CDR3aa,CDR3nt
TRBV19,TRBJ1-2,few,TRBD1,CASSPGGGWGGYTF,TGTGCCAGTAGCCCAGGAGGGGGCTGGGGGGGCTACACCTTC
TRBV5-4,TRBJ1-1,.,.,CASSPMGTTEAFF,TGTGCCAGCAGCCCAATGGGTACGACTGAAGCTTTCTTT
TRBV6-1,TRBJ2-3,.,.,CASSEPRQYF,TGTGCCAGCAGTGAACCCCGGCAGTATTTT
TRBV6-1,TRBJ1-2,few,.,CASSARQGIWGYTF,TGTGCCAGCAGTGCCCGCCAGGGAATTTGGGGCTACACCTTC
TRBV29-1,TRBJ2-7,.,TRBD1,CSVEGPGDRAGYEQYF,TGCAGCGTTGAAGGACCTGGGGACAGGGCAGGCTACGAGCAGTACTTC
TRBV9,TRBJ1-2,.,.,CASSPGRTSYGYTF,TGTGCCAGCAGCCCAGGGAGGACCAGCTATGGCTACACCTTC
TRBV18,TRBJ2-1,.,.,CASSPWDNKNEEQFF,TGTGCCAGCTCACCGTGGGATAATAAAAATGAAGAGCAGTTCTTC
TRBV9,TRBJ2-2,.,TRBD1,CASSHPLQGAETGELFF,TGTGCCAGCAGCCACCCTCTTCAGGGGGCAGAGACCGGGGAGCTGTTTTTT
TRBV29-1,TRBJ1-1,once,TRBD1,CSVDPADRGGTEAFF,TGCAGCGTTGACCCCGCGGACAGGGGGGGGACTGAAGCTTTCTTT
TRBV6-1,TRBJ1-1,.,TRBD1,CASRDRAVDEAFF,TGTGCCTCCCGGGACAGGGCGGTCGATGAAGCTTTCTTT
TRBV7-9,TRBJ2-2,.,TRBD2,CASSREGLAGGKYGGELFF,TGTGCCAGCAGCCGAGAGGGACTAGCGGGAGGAAAATACGGCGGGGAGCTGTTTTTT
TRBV11-2,TRBJ2-1,.,TRBD2,CASSGDYLSSYNEQFF,TGTGCCAGCAGCGGGGACTACCTGAGCTCCTACAATGAGCAGTTCTTC
TRBV6-1,TRBJ2-7,.,.,CASTMDRRSYEQYF,TGTGCCAGCACCATGGACCGAAGGTCCTACGAGCAGTACTTC
TRBV7-8,TRBJ2-7,once,.,CASSLGTYEQYF,TGTGCCAGCAGCTTAGGGACCTACGAGCAGTACTTC
TRBV6-5,TRBJ1-2,.,TRBD1,CAIKESRGDGYTF,TGTGCCATTAAGGAATCCAGGGGGGATGGCTACACCTTC
TRBV5-1,TRBJ2-7,.,.,CASVGESSYEQYF,TGCGCCAGCGTGGGAGAGAGCTCCTACGAGCAGTACTTC
TRBV15,TRBJ2-6,.,TRBD1,CATSNGTGFFSGANVLTF,TGTGCCACCAGCAACGGGACAGGGTTCTTCTCTGGGGCCAACGTCCTGACTTTC
TRBV7-2,TRBJ2-7,.,.,CASSLAPLRPYEQYF,TGTGCCAGCAGCTTAGCCCCTCTACGGCCCTACGAGCAGTACTTC
TRBV28,TRBJ2-7,.,.,CASSLGLYEQYF,TGTGCCAGCAGTTTAGGACTCTACGAGCAGTACTTC
TRBV6-5,TRBJ2-7,.,TRBD1,CASSYYRDRAREQYF,TGTGCCAGCAGTTACTATCGGGACAGGGCGAGGGAGCAGTACTTC
TRBV4-1,TRBJ2-1,.,TRBD2,CASSQVAGGPGGSYNEQFF,TGCGCCAGCAGCCAAGTGGCGGGAGGGCCTGGGGGCTCCTACAATGAGCAGTTCTTC
TRBV29-1,TRBJ2-7,.,TRBD1,CSVPGTGYEQYF,TGCAGCGTTCCCGGGACAGGGTACGAGCAGTACTTC
TRBV5-1,TRBJ1-1,.,.,CASSLVQAPNTEAFF,TGCGCCAGCAGCTTGGTTCAGGCCCCGAACACTGAAGCTTTCTTT
TRBV27,TRBJ1-1,.,.,CASSWDPGALEAFF,TGTGCCAGCAGTTGGGACCCCGGAGCCCTTGAAGCTTTCTTT
TRBV14,TRBJ2-2,.,TRBD2,CASSAGANTGELFF,TGTGCCAGCAGCGCGGGAGCGAACACCGGGGAGCTGTTTTTT
TRBV9,TRBJ1-2,once,.,CASSELGDPSYGYTF,TGTGCCAGCAGCGAGTTGGGGGACCCCTCCTATGGCTACACCTTC
TRBV19,TRBJ1-2,.,.,CASRGDGYTF,TGTGCCAGTAGAGGGGATGGCTACACCTTC
TRBV7-7,TRBJ1-4,.,TRBD1,CASSPTTGVYEKLFF,TGTGCTAGCAGCCCTACGACAGGGGTATACGAAAAACTGTTTTTT
TRBV5-1,TRBJ2-7,few,.,CASSFEASYEQYF,TGCGCCAGCAGCTTTGAGGCTTCCTACGAGCAGTACTTC
TRBV9,TRBJ1-5,once,.,CASSVASAGQPQHF,TGTGCCAGCAGCGTAGCCTCAGCCGGTCAGCCCCAGCATTTT
TRBV10-1,TRBJ2-3,.,TRBD1,CASSDPYGQVADTQYF,TGCGCCAGCAGTGACCCTTACGGACAGGTAGCAGATACGCAGTATTTT
TRBV9,TRBJ2-7,.,TRBD2,CASSVGGGADEQYF,TGTGCCAGCAGCGTAGGCGGGGGGGCCGACGAGCAGTACTTC
TRBV7-9,TRBJ2-4,.,.,CASSSDLDRNIQYF,TGTGCCAGCAGCTCCGATTTGGATCGGAACATTCAGTACTTC